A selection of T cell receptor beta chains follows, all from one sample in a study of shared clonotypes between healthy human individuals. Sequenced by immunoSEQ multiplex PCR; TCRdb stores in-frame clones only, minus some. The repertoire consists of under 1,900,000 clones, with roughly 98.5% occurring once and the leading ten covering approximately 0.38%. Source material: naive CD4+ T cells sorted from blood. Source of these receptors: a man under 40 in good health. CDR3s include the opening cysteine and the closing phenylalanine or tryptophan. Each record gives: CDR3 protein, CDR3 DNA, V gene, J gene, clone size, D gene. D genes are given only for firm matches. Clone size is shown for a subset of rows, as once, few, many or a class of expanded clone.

CDR3aa: CASSPPGGARGQETQYF
CDR3nt: TGTGCCAGCTCACCACCGGGCGGGGCCCGGGGCCAAGAGACCCAGTACTTC
v_gene: TRBV18
j_gene: TRBJ2-5
abundance: -
d_gene: -

CDR3aa: CASSGGLNQPQHF
CDR3nt: TGTGCCAGCAGCGGGGGACTGAATCAGCCCCAGCATTTT
v_gene: TRBV5-5
j_gene: TRBJ1-5
abundance: -
d_gene: -

CDR3aa: CATSRDWFGYTF
CDR3nt: TGTGCCACCAGCCGAGACTGGTTCGGCTACACCTTC
v_gene: TRBV15
j_gene: TRBJ1-2
abundance: -
d_gene: -

CDR3aa: CAWRGRDRATHEQYF
CDR3nt: TGTGCCTGGAGGGGTCGGGACAGGGCTACCCACGAGCAGTACTTC
v_gene: TRBV30
j_gene: TRBJ2-7
abundance: once
d_gene: TRBD1

CDR3aa: CATTQQAGDTEAFF
CDR3nt: TGTGCCACAACACAACAGGCGGGGGACACTGAAGCTTTCTTT
v_gene: TRBV10-3
j_gene: TRBJ1-1
abundance: -
d_gene: -

CDR3aa: CASSLGGQTSYEQYF
CDR3nt: TGCGCCAGCAGCTTGGGTGGCCAGACATCCTACGAGCAGTACTTC
v_gene: TRBV5-1
j_gene: TRBJ2-7
abundance: -
d_gene: -

CDR3aa: CAISRTGRNEQFF
CDR3nt: TGTGCCATCAGCAGGACAGGGAGGAATGAGCAGTTCTTC
v_gene: TRBV10-3
j_gene: TRBJ2-1
abundance: -
d_gene: TRBD1

CDR3aa: CASSLDRGEQYF
CDR3nt: TGTGCCAGCAGCTTAGATCGGGGCGAGCAGTACTTC
v_gene: TRBV11-2
j_gene: TRBJ2-7
abundance: -
d_gene: -

CDR3aa: CASSVFGTASGNTIYF
CDR3nt: TGCGCCAGCAGCGTCTTCGGGACAGCCTCTGGAAACACCATATATTTT
v_gene: TRBV5-1
j_gene: TRBJ1-3
abundance: -
d_gene: TRBD1

CDR3aa: CASSQTRGRPEAFF
CDR3nt: TGTGCCAGCAGTCAAACCAGGGGAAGACCTGAAGCTTTCTTT
v_gene: TRBV28
j_gene: TRBJ1-1
abundance: -
d_gene: -

CDR3aa: CASSPPAGFNEQFF
CDR3nt: TGTGCCAGCTCACCCCCAGCGGGATTCAATGAGCAGTTCTTC
v_gene: TRBV18
j_gene: TRBJ2-1
abundance: -
d_gene: TRBD2

CDR3aa: CSVESAVQETQYF
CDR3nt: TGCAGCGTTGAAAGCGCAGTCCAAGAGACCCAGTACTTC
v_gene: TRBV29-1
j_gene: TRBJ2-5
abundance: -
d_gene: -

CDR3aa: CSVEFAPMNTGQGGYTF
CDR3nt: TGCAGCGTTGAATTTGCACCAATGAACACGGGTCAAGGTGGCTACACCTTC
v_gene: TRBV29-1
j_gene: TRBJ1-2
abundance: once
d_gene: -